The 11 T cell receptor beta chains in this list originate from one sample, sequenced in a study of blood T cell repertoires in COVID-19. Assay used: immunoSEQ multiplex PCR; TCRdb lists only in-frame clones, some missing. The sample contains more than 200,000 clones, 84% of which appear only once. The sample was peripheral blood. The receptors originated from a woman of 80 years or more with COVID-19, enrolled during active disease.

This chain links TRBV7-2 with TRBJ1-1, with D perhaps matching TRBD1 (6 bases). Looked up from germline, CDR1 is SGHTA and CDR2 is FQGNSA. CDR3 length: 16 amino acids. Trimming removed 1 base at V and 6 bases at J, with 18 bases between. In DNA form, the CDR3 reads TGTGCCAGCAGCTTAGTCGCAGGGGCCCAGGTCGCTGAAGCTTTCTTT. Translating gives CASSLVAGAQVAEAFF.

This clone was detected a few times. The gene calls are TRBV19 and TRBJ1-5, with a possible D match to TRBD1 (5 bases). V was cut by 3 bases and J by 4 bases, with 10 bases left in between. The CDR3 is made up of 14 amino acids. Germline loops: CDR1 LNHDA, CDR2 SQIVND (reference sequence). The CDR3 nucleotides are TGTGCCAGTAGTATGGTGGGGGGGAATCAGCCCCAGCATTTT. Its protein is CASSMVGGNQPQHF.

The chain couples TRBV5-4 to TRBJ1-1, with 8 bases identical to TRBD1. The CDR3 runs 13 residues. Trimming took 5 bases from V and 4 from J; bases not matched to a gene: 4. CDR1 is SGHNT and CDR2 is YYREEE in the germline V gene (reference sequence). CDR3 sequence (DNA): TGTGCCAGCAGTGATACAGGGGGCACTGAAGCTTTCTTT. It translates to CASSDTGGTEAFF.

The V and J genes are TRBV6-5 and TRBJ1-1, with D possibly being TRBD1 (5 bases). Germline V CDR1 and CDR2: MNHEY, SVGAGI. Trimming left V 2 bases short and J 1 base short, with 11 bases between. The CDR3 totals 15 residues. CDR3 sequence: CASSYAVRGNTEAFF. In DNA form, the CDR3 reads TGTGCCAGCAGTTACGCAGTAAGGGGGAACACTGAAGCTTTCTTT.

The V gene is TRBV6-6, the J gene TRBJ1-1; 7 nucleotides line up with TRBD1. The CDR3 is made up of 16 amino acids. Germline V gene lookup returns CDR1 MNHNY and CDR2 SVGAGI (reference sequence). J was trimmed by 1 base and V by 6 bases; bases with no gene match: 11. CDR3 sequence: CASSEMTGTENTEAFF. The CDR3 nucleotides are TGTGCCAGCAGCGAAATGACCGGGACAGAGAACACTGAAGCTTTCTTT.

The chain employs TRBV11-3 and TRBJ1-1; possible D gene TRBD1, 6 bases. Trimming took 6 bases from V and 1 from J, leaving 21 bases between them. Germline V gene sequence: CDR1 SGHNT, CDR2 YENEEA. This CDR3 comprises 17 residues. The CDR3 bases are TGTGCCAGCAGGTTCCTAAGGGGACATCTCGGGAACACTGAAGCTTTCTTT. Its protein is CASRFLRGHLGNTEAFF. Looking up the rest from reference TRBV11-3 and TRBJ1-1 gives the full variable domain: EAGVVQSPRYKIIEKKQPVAFWCNPISGHNTLYWYLQNLGQGPELLIRYENEEAVDDSQLPKDRFSAERLKGVDSTLKIQPAELGDSAVYLCASRFLRGHLGNTEAFFGQGTRLTVV.

The chain links TRBV3-1 (or the pseudogene TRBV3-2) to TRBJ2-2; maybe TRBD1 (6 bases). With 4 bases removed from V and 6 bases from J, the gap between germline ends came to 15 bases. CDR1 and CDR2 from the germline V gene are LGHDT and YNNKEL (reference sequence). The CDR3 runs 15 residues. DNA for the CDR3: TGTGCCAGCAGCCCCCGACAGGTTACCGCCGGGGAGCTGTTTTTT. It yields the protein CASSPRQVTAGELFF.

This clone showed up just once. The V gene is TRBV5-4, the J gene TRBJ2-7; the match to TRBD1 covers 11 bases. The junction had 8 bases not matched to a gene; V was cut back by 4 bases and J by 5 bases. Per germline, CDR1 SGHNT and CDR2 YYREEE (reference sequence). The CDR3 spans 15 residues. DNA of the CDR3: TGTGCCAGCAGCCCCGGACAGGGGGCTTCAAACGAGCAGTACTTC. Translating it yields CASSPGQGASNEQYF. The full variable domain, rest sourced from reference TRBV5-4 and TRBJ2-7, is ETGVTQSPTHLIKTRGQQVTLRCSSQSGHNTVSWYQQALGQGPQFIFQYYREEENGRGNFPPRFSGLQFPNYSSELNVNALELDDSALYLCASSPGQGASNEQYFGPGTRLTVT.

The V gene is TRBV18, the J gene TRBJ2-4, with TRBD1 matching 12 bases. Germline loops: CDR1 KGHSH, CDR2 LQKENI. The J segment lost 6 bases and the V segment lost 3 bases, leaving 15 bases of the junction unmatched. CDR3 length: 19 amino acids. The CDR3: CASSPGTGTGGERGNIQYF. The CDR3 DNA is TGTGCCAGCTCACCGGGAACCGGGACAGGGGGCGAGAGGGGAAACATTCAGTACTTC.

The CDR3 DNA reads TGTGCCAGCAGTCCTGGACAGGGGGCGACCTCCTACGAGCAGTACTTC. Residues: CASSPGQGATSYEQYF. This chain uses TRBV6-6 with TRBJ2-7; 11 bases align to TRBD1. The CDR3 has 16 amino acids. J gave up 0 bases and V 5 bases, and 6 bases lay outside the gene matches. Per the germline V gene, CDR1 is MNHNY and CDR2 is SVGAGI (reference sequence).

The chain couples TRBV18 to TRBJ1-1, with TRBD1 matching 11 bases. Per germline, CDR1 KGHSH and CDR2 LQKENI. Germline trimming cut 4 bases from V and 3 bases from J; bases unmatched to any gene: 4. The CDR3 is 15 amino acids. The CDR3 here is CASSRDRGMDTEAFF. The CDR3, as DNA: TGTGCCAGCTCACGGGACAGGGGGATGGACACTGAAGCTTTCTTT.